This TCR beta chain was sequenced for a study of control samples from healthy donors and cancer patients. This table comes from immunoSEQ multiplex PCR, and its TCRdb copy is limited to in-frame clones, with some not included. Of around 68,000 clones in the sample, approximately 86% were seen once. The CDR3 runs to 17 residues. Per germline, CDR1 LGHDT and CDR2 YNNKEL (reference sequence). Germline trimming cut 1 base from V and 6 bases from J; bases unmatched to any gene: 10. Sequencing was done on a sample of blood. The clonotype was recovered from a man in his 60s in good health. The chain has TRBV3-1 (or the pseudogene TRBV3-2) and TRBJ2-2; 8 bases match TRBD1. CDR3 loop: CASSQVLGRGLAGELFF. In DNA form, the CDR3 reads TGTGCCAGCAGCCAAGTTCTGGGCAGGGGGCTAGCCGGGGAGCTGTTTTTT.